This T cell receptor beta chain is from a study of blood T cell repertoires in COVID-19. For the study at large: Both acute and convalescent COVID-19 samples were obtained from the United States, Italy and Spain. T cells, B-cell-depleted T cells, or PBMCs supplied cDNA or gDNA.

This CDR3 is built from 14 residues. From germline, CDR1 is DFQATT and CDR2 SNEGSKA (reference sequence). Trimming removed 6 bases at V and 0 bases at J, with 12 bases between. Methods used by the authors: The authors estimated nucleated cell counts from reference gene primer amplification. Only in-frame clones appear in the TCRdb table, and some are missing; sequencing was by immunoSEQ multiplex PCR. D and trimming come from the DNA, and the V and J calls and clone size come from that table. The data show 100,000 to 150,000 clones, with roughly 91% seen just once and roughly 18% held by the top ten.

This chain connects TRBV20-1 to TRBJ1-5; D is perhaps TRBD1 (5 bases). This clonotype was obtained from a man in his fifties with active or convalescent COVID-19. Source material: peripheral blood. The CDR3 bases are TGCAGTGCCAGTCCCGACAGTAGCAATCAGCCCCAGCATTTT. Amino acids: CSASPDSSNQPQHF.